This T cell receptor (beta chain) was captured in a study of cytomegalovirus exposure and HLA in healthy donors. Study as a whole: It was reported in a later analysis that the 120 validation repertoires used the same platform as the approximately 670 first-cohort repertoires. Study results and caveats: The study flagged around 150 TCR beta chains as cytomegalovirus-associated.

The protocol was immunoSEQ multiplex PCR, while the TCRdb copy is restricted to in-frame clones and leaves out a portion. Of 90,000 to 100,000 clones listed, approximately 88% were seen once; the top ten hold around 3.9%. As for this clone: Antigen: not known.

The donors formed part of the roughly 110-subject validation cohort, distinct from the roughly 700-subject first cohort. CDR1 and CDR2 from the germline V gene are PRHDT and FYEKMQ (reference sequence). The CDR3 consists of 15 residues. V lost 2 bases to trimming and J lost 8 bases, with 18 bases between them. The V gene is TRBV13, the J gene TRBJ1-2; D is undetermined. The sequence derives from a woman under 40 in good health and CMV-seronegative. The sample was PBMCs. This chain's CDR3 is CASSLSQDLRYGYTF. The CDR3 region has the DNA TGTGCCAGCAGCTTAAGCCAGGATCTTAGGTACGGCTACACCTTC.